This T cell receptor (beta chain) is drawn from a study of blood T cell repertoires in COVID-19. Sequenced by immunoSEQ multiplex PCR; TCRdb stores in-frame clones only, minus some. The profile shows some 56,000 clones, under 90% of them singletons. Germline CDR1 is SQVTM and CDR2 is ANQGSEA. Trimming pared 7 bases from V and 0 bases from J, leaving 13 bases between. The CDR3 sequence is 14 residues long. The chain is built from TRBV29-1 and TRBJ2-1; D unresolved. This clonotype was obtained from a woman at least 80 years old with active or convalescent COVID-19. Material for sequencing was peripheral blood. The DNA of the CDR3 is TGCAGCGCATCCCCAAGGAGCTCCTACAATGAGCAGTTCTTC. This gives the protein CSASPRSSYNEQFF.